Described below is a single T cell receptor (beta chain) sequence and its context. With random hexamers, 0.5 to 1 ug RNA was reverse transcribed. TCRdb recomputed calls from the immunoSEQ multiplex PCR reads with MiXCR, one row per CDR3 protein. The data hold under 250,000 distinct CDR3 sequences, with about 94% observed a single time. The source of the sample is a study of CD8 T cells in Susac syndrome. Sequencing was carried out using CD4+ T cells from PBMCs. The source of this sequence is a human donor with Susac syndrome.

CDR3 in amino acids: CACRRAGGNDEQYF. CDR3 nucleotides: TGTGCCTGTAGAAGGGCAGGGGGCAACGACGAGCAGTACTTC. The chain has TRBV30 and TRBJ2-7, with 8 bases lining up with TRBD1. CDR3 size: 14 residues. Germline CDR1 is GTSNPN and CDR2 is SVGIG (reference sequence). The ends lost 6 bases at V and 5 bases at J; junction bases unmatched: 12.